The 6 T cell receptor beta chains below all came from one sample that was sequenced in a study of shared clonotypes between healthy human individuals. TCRdb keeps only in-frame clones here, not all; method: immunoSEQ multiplex PCR. The data contain millions of clones, 85% to 95% of them seen just once; the ten biggest clones take up roughly 1.7%. The naive CD8 subset, CD45RO-negative cells positively selected for CCR7, excluded terminally differentiated effector memory CD45RA+ cells. Sequenced sample: naive CD8+ T cells from PBMCs. All receptors derive from a man between 18 and 35 years old in good health. Some clones in this sample may be carry-over from other donors' samples.

This rearrangement joins TRBV7-2 to TRBJ2-1, with TRBD1 matching 7 bases. CDR3 size: 16 residues. CDR1 is SGHTA, CDR2 FQGNSA, per germline. V trimming: 5 bases; J trimming: 0 bases; junction bases outside the gene matches: 7. The CDR3 spells CASSARGSSSYNEQFF. DNA for the CDR3: TGTGCCAGCAGCGCCAGGGGGTCGAGCTCCTACAATGAGCAGTTCTTC.

This chain uses TRBV9 with TRBJ2-1; D perhaps matches TRBD2 (5 bases). Germline V CDR1 and CDR2: SGDLS, YYNGEE. This CDR3 contains 13 residues. V shed 0 bases and J shed 12 bases, with 13 bases lying between them. CDR3 nucleotides: TGTGCCAGCAGCGTAGGGCCGGGGAAGGGGCAGTTCTTC. It encodes CASSVGPGKGQFF.

The table lists this clone with a few counts. This rearrangement joins TRBV20-1 to TRBJ1-1, with D hard to call. CDR3 length equals 9 residues. V was pared by 7 bases and J by 4 bases, with 4 bases between. Germline V gene data show CDR1 as DFQATT and CDR2 as SNEGSKA (reference sequence). DNA of the CDR3: TGCAGTGACGCCACTGAAGCTTTCTTT. It yields the protein CSDATEAFF.

The chain links TRBV6-5 to TRBJ2-1; either TRBD1 or TRBD2 may fit D (5 bases each). Germline CDR1 MNHEY, CDR2 SVGAGI. Trimming took 4 bases from V and 4 from J, leaving 14 bases between them. CDR3 length equals 15 residues. CDR3 loop: CASSSPGHLYNEQFF. CDR3 nucleotide sequence: TGTGCCAGCAGTTCCCCGGGGCACCTTTACAATGAGCAGTTCTTC.

The rearrangement links TRBV27 to TRBJ2-7; a possible D gene is TRBD1 (6 bases). Germline-derived CDR1 and CDR2 are MNHEY and SMNVEV (reference sequence). The V and J ends lost 6 bases and 11 bases respectively, with 32 bases between them. This CDR3 is 17 amino acids long. CDR3 in DNA: TGTGCCAGCAGCCGCCCCGCTCAGCCGGGACAAAACTATAAGGAGTACTTC. It is translated as CASSRPAQPGQNYKEYF.

The V gene is TRBV2, the J gene TRBJ2-2, with TRBD1 matching 7 bases. The CDR3 totals 15 residues. V shed 3 bases and J 3 bases; nucleotides not matched to a gene: 4. CDR1 and CDR2 (germline): SNHLY, FYNNEI. CDR3 region: CASSEDRTYTGELFF. CDR3 nucleotide sequence: TGTGCCAGCAGTGAGGACAGGACCTACACCGGGGAGCTGTTTTTT.